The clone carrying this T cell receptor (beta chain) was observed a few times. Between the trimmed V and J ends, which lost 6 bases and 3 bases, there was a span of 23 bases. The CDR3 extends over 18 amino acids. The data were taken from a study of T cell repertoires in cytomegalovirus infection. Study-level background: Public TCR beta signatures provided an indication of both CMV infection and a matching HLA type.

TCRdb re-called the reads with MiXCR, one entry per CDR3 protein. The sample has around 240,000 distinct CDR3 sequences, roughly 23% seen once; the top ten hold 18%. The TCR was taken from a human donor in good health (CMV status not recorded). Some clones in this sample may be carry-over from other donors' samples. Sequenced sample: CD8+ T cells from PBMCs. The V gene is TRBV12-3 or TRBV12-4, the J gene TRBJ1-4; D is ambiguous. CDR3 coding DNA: TGTGCCAGCAGCGAAAACATTGGGCAGCCTCTCCCTAATGAAAAACTGTTTTTT. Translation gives CASSENIGQPLPNEKLFF.